Listed below are T cell receptor beta chains from one sample, sequenced in a study of blood T cell repertoires in COVID-19. Profiling relied on immunoSEQ multiplex PCR, and the TCRdb table lists in-frame clones only, not all of them. The table records approximately 260,000 clones, 87% of them present only once. The sample comprised PBMCs or T cells enriched from blood (not recorded which). These receptors came from a young woman with acute COVID-19. The CDR3 runs from the conserved cysteine through the conserved F or W. A D gene is named only where the DNA matches it firmly. Clone size is shown for a subset of rows, as once, few, many or a class of expanded clone.

>TRBV6-5|NA|NA|TRBJ1-2
TGTGCCAGCAGTCTCGGGAGGGGGAGTGTCGGTGGCTACACCTTC
CASSLGRGSVGGYTF
>TRBV14|NA|many|TRBJ1-4
TGTGCCAGCAGCCCCATATCTGGAGAAATTAATGAAAAACTGTTTTTT
CASSPISGEINEKLFF
>TRBV5-6|TRBD2|NA|TRBJ2-2
TGTGCCAGCAGCCAGCCGGGACTAGCTGACACCGGGGAGCTGTTTTTT
CASSQPGLADTGELFF
>TRBV5-5|TRBD2|NA|TRBJ2-1
TGTGCCAGCAGCTTGGCCAGCGGGGGGGCGAATGAGCAGTTCTTC
CASSLASGGANEQFF
>TRBV7-9|TRBD1|few|TRBJ1-2
TGTGCCAGCAGCGCAACCGGACAGGGTACACGGAACTATGGCTACACCTTC
CASSATGQGTRNYGYTF
>TRBV11-2|TRBD2|NA|TRBJ2-7
TGTGCCAGCAGCCCACTAGCGGGCTTAGCCTACGAGCAGTACTTC
CASSPLAGLAYEQYF
>TRBV7-2|TRBD1|NA|TRBJ2-7
TGTGCCAGCAACTCCGGGACAGGAAAAACCGAGCAGTACTTC
CASNSGTGKTEQYF
>TRBV19|NA|NA|TRBJ1-2
TGTGCCAGTAGTATGGACGGGGGAGTTGGCTACACCTTC
CASSMDGGVGYTF
>TRBV19|TRBD2|NA|TRBJ2-1
TGTGCCAGTAGCCTAGCGGGGGGGCCTAGATCCTACAATGAGCAGTTCTTC
CASSLAGGPRSYNEQFF
>TRBV27|NA|NA|TRBJ2-5
TGTGCCAGCAGTTTGGTGCGGCGAGAGACCCAGTACTTC
CASSLVRRETQYF
>TRBV7-9|TRBD1|NA|TRBJ2-7
TGTGCCAGCAGCTTAGAGGGACAGACCTACGAGCAGTACTTC
CASSLEGQTYEQYF
>TRBV5-1|TRBD1|few|TRBJ1-4
TGCGCCAGCAGCTTGGCCGGGACAGGGACCGAAAAACTGTTTTTT
CASSLAGTGTEKLFF
>TRBV5-5|TRBD1|NA|TRBJ1-5
TGTGCCAGCAGGGGACAGGGAAGCAATCAGCCCCAGCATTTT
CASRGQGSNQPQHF